Given below is one TCR beta chain in context. CDR3 length equals 15 residues. The V gene's germline CDR1 is SNHLY and CDR2 FYNNEI. The V and J ends lost 9 bases and 2 bases, in that order; junction bases with no gene match: 8. These data originate in a study of cytomegalovirus exposure and HLA in healthy donors. 13 Jbeta primers and 60 Vbeta primers were used for the PCR. Authors' methods: Later work found tens of millions of unique TCR beta chains, with around 10 million shared. Using immunoSEQ multiplex PCR, the repertoire was profiled, and TCRdb retains in-frame clones only, with some absent. D and trimming come from the DNA, and the V and J calls and clone size come from that table. The sample carries about 89,000 clones, 60% to 80% recorded once.

The clonotype originates from a man aged 25 to 40 in good health and CMV-seronegative. V gene TRBV2 combines with J gene TRBJ2-2; 8 nucleotides match TRBD1. The sample comprised PBMCs. The DNA of the CDR3 is TGTGCCAGTACGGGGCAGGGGGCTAACACCGGGGAGCTGTTTTTT. Translated, it gives CASTGQGANTGELFF.